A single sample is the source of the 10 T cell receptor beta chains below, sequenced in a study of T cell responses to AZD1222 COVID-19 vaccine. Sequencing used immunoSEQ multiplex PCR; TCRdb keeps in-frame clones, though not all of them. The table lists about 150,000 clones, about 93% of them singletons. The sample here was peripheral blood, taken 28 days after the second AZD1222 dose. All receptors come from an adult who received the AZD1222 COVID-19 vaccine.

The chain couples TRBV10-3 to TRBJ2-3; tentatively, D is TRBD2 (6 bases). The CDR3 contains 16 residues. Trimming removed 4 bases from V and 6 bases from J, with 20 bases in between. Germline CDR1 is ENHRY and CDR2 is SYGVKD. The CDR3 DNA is TGTGCCATCAGTGCGCCGGACTACCATACCGGTGATACGCAGTATTTT. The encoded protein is CAISAPDYHTGDTQYF.

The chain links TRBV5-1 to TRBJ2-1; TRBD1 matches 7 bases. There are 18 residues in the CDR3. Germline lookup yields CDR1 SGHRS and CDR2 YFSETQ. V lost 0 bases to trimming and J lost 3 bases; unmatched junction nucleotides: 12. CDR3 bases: TGCGCCAGCAGCTTGGAAGGTATCCTGGACAGGCTCTACAATGAGCAGTTCTTC. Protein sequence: CASSLEGILDRLYNEQFF.

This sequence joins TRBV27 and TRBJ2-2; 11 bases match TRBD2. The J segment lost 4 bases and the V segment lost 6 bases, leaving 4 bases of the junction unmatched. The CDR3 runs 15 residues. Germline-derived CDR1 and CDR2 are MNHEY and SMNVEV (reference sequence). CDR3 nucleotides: TGTGCCAGCAGCCCCACTAGCGGGGGCACCGGGGAGCTGTTTTTT. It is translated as CASSPTSGGTGELFF.

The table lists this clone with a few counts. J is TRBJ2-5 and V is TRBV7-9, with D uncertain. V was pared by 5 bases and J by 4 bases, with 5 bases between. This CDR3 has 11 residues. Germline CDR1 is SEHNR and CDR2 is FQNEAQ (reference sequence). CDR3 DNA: TGTGCCAGCAGCGTAGGAGAGACCCAGTACTTC. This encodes CASSVGETQYF. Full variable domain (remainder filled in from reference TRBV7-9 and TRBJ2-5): DTGVSQNPRHKITKRGQNVTFRCDPISEHNRLYWYRQTLGQGPEFLTYFQNEAQLEKSRLLSDRFSAERPKGSFSTLEIQRTEQGDSAMYLCASSVGETQYFGPGTRLLVL.

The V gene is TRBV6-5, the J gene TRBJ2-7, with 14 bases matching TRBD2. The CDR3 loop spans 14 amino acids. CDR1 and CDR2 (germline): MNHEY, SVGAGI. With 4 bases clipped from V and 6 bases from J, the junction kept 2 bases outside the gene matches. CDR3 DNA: TGTGCCAGCAGTTGGGGACTAGCGGGAGCCGAGCAGTACTTC. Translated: CASSWGLAGAEQYF.

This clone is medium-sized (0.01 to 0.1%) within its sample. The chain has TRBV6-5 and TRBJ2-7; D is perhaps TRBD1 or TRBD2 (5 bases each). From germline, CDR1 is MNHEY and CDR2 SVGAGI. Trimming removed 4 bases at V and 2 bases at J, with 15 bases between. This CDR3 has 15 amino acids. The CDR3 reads CASSLARDGPYEQYF. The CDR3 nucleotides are TGTGCCAGCAGTTTAGCCCGGGACGGGCCCTACGAGCAGTACTTC.

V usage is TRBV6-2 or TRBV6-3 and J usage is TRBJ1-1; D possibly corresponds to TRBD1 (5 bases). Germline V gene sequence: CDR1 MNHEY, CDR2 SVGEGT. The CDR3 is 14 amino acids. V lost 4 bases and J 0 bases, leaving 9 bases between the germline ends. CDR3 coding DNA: TGTGCCAGCAGTTCGACAGCGGTGAACACTGAAGCTTTCTTT. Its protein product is CASSSTAVNTEAFF.

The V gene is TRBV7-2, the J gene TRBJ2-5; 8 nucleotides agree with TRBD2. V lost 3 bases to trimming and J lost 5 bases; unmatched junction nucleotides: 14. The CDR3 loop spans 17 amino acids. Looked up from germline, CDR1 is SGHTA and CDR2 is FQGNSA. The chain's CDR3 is CASSFVYLAGLRETQYF. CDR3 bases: TGTGCCAGCAGCTTTGTGTATTTAGCGGGACTAAGGGAGACCCAGTACTTC.

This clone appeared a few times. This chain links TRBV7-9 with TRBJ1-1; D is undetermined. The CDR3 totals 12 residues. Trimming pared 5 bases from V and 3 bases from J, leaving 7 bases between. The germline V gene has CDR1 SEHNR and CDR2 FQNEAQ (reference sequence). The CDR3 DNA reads TGTGCCAGCAGCCGAGCTGACACTGAAGCTTTCTTT. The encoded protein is CASSRADTEAFF.

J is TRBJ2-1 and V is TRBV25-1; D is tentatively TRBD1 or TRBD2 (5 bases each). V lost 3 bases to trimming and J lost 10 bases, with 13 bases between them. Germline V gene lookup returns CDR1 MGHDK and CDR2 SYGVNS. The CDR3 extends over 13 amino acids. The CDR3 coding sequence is TGTGCCAGCAGTGAGCTTTTAGGGACCGAGCAGTTCTTC. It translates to CASSELLGTEQFF.